This entry lists 20 T cell receptor beta chains sequenced from one sample in a study of blood T cell repertoires in COVID-19. Repertoires were generated with immunoSEQ multiplex PCR, while TCRdb's copy carries only in-frame clones and drops some. This table has some 500,000 clones, around 90% appearing once. Material for sequencing was peripheral blood. The receptors stem from a woman between 50 and 59 years old with COVID-19, enrolled during active disease.

The rearrangement uses TRBV6-5 and TRBJ1-3; D is ambiguous. This CDR3 has 15 amino acids. Germline V lookup: CDR1 MNHEY, CDR2 SVGAGI. Deletions cut 0 bases from V and 4 bases from J, with 10 bases between. CDR3 nucleotides: TGTGCCAGCAGTTACTCAGGAGTTTCGGGAAACACCATATATTTT. It encodes CASSYSGVSGNTIYF.

The genes are TRBV27 and TRBJ2-7; D is possibly TRBD1 (5 bases). This CDR3 spans 13 amino acids. V shed 2 bases and J shed 6 bases, with 11 bases lying between them. The germline CDR1 and CDR2 sequences are MNHEY and SMNVEV (reference sequence). CDR3 coding DNA: TGTGCCAGCAGTTTACTCCAGGGTGGCGAGCAGTACTTC. Translating gives CASSLLQGGEQYF.

The chain links TRBV4-1 to TRBJ1-3, with TRBD1 matching over 8 bases. The germline V gene has CDR1 MGHRA and CDR2 YSYEKL. The length of the CDR3 is 16 residues. Trimming cost V 1 base and J 3 bases; bases outside gene matches: 5. The chain's CDR3 is CASSQVQTGDGNTIYF. The CDR3 DNA follows: TGCGCCAGCAGCCAAGTTCAGACAGGGGATGGAAACACCATATATTTT.

The chain is built from TRBV19 and TRBJ1-4; no clear D gene. The CDR3 covers 13 residues. With 7 bases removed from V and 8 bases from J, the gap between germline ends came to 14 bases. Per germline, CDR1 LNHDA and CDR2 SQIVND (reference sequence). CDR3 loop: CASTQNTGEKLFF. CDR3 coding DNA: TGTGCCAGTACTCAAAATACGGGGGAAAAACTGTTTTTT.

The rearrangement joins TRBV5-1 to TRBJ2-2; weak D call: TRBD2 (5 bases). V was pared by 0 bases and J by 1 base, with 10 bases between. CDR1 and CDR2 from the germline V gene are SGHRS and YFSETQ. This CDR3 region has 16 residues. CDR3 loop: CASSLAGRGNTGELFF. CDR3 coding DNA: TGCGCCAGCAGCTTGGCCGGTCGGGGGAACACCGGGGAGCTGTTTTTT.

The chain couples TRBV10-3 to TRBJ2-3; TRBD2 is a possible D gene (5 bases). Between the trimmed V and J ends, which lost 7 bases and 4 bases, there was a span of 15 bases. The CDR3 is 14 residues long. The germline CDR1 and CDR2 sequences are ENHRY and SYGVKD. The CDR3 DNA sequence: TGTGCCATCACTGAACACCCACTAGCAGATACGCAGTATTTT. Translated, it gives CAITEHPLADTQYF.

For the CDR3, the DNA is TGTGCCAGCAGCCAAAGCGTCACTGAAGCTTTCTTT. It specifies CASSQSVTEAFF. The rearrangement joins TRBV3-1 (or the pseudogene TRBV3-2) to TRBJ1-1; D gene uncertain. The CDR3 contains 12 residues. Germline V CDR1 and CDR2: LGHDT, YNNKEL (reference sequence). Trimming stripped 2 bases from V and 4 bases from J, with 5 bases between.

This chain connects TRBV18 to TRBJ2-7; possible D gene TRBD2, 6 bases. The germline CDR1 and CDR2 sequences are KGHSH and LQKENI. This CDR3 has 15 amino acids. V was trimmed by 3 bases and J by 3 bases, leaving 15 bases between them. As DNA, the CDR3 is TGTGCCAGCTCACCGAATCGGGGGTACGACTACGAGCAGTACTTC. Its translation is CASSPNRGYDYEQYF.

This clone was counted only a few times. Written as DNA, the CDR3 is TGCGCCAGCAGCTTCGACACGTATGGCTACACCTTC. Encoded protein: CASSFDTYGYTF. The V call is TRBV5-1, the J call TRBJ1-2; D is undetermined. V was pared by 2 bases and J by 5 bases, with 7 bases between. Germline V gene lookup returns CDR1 SGHRS and CDR2 YFSETQ. CDR3 size: 12 residues.

The V call is TRBV10-3, the J call TRBJ2-1; a possible D gene is TRBD1 (5 bases). Germline loops: CDR1 ENHRY, CDR2 SYGVKD. Trimming took 6 bases from V and 9 from J, leaving 12 bases between them. The CDR3 has 12 residues. The chain's CDR3 is CAISFYRGEQFF. CDR3 nucleotides: TGTGCCATCAGCTTCTATAGGGGTGAGCAGTTCTTC.

This sequence joins TRBV24-1 and TRBJ2-2, with 8 bases identical to TRBD1. This CDR3 region has 14 residues. V shed 5 bases, J shed 5 bases, and the junction held 3 bases outside the gene matches. Germline V lookup: CDR1 KGHDR, CDR2 SFDVKD. CDR3 coding DNA: TGTGCCACCAGTGGGACAGGGCGGACCGGGGAGCTGTTTTTT. Its translation: CATSGTGRTGELFF.

This chain joins TRBV10-3 and TRBJ2-7; 7 nucleotides agree with TRBD2. V gave up 2 bases and J gave up 7 bases; unmatched junction bases: 14. The CDR3 contains 16 residues. Germline CDR1 reads ENHRY; CDR2 reads SYGVKD. The CDR3 DNA sequence: TGTGCCATCAGTGAGGTGGCGGGGGTATCCGCGTCGGAGCAGTACTTC. It encodes CAISEVAGVSASEQYF.

CDR3 residues: CATSRAGGTGNTIYF. In nucleotides, the CDR3 is TGTGCCACCAGCAGAGCGGGGGGGACTGGAAACACCATATATTTT. The chain employs TRBV15 and TRBJ1-3; a possible D gene is TRBD1 (5 bases). This CDR3 comprises 15 residues. In germline, CDR1 is LNHNV, CDR2 YYDKDF (reference sequence). The V end was cut by 1 base, the J end by 2 bases, with 9 bases between.

The chain links TRBV14 to TRBJ1-1, with D unresolved. This CDR3 comprises 13 residues. Per the germline V gene, CDR1 is SGHDN and CDR2 is FVKESK. The V gene lost 4 bases and the J gene lost 0 bases, with 6 bases spanning the gap. The CDR3 sequence: CASSPQLNTEAFF. CDR3 DNA sequence: TGTGCCAGCAGCCCACAATTGAACACTGAAGCTTTCTTT. Using reference TRBV14 and TRBJ1-1 for the parts outside the CDR3, the full variable domain is EAGVTQFPSHSVIEKGQTVTLRCDPISGHDNLYWYRRVMGKEIKFLLHFVKESKQDESGMPNNRFLAERTGGTYSTLKVQPAELEDSGVYFCASSPQLNTEAFFGQGTRLTVV.

The chain links TRBV7-9 to TRBJ2-2; 7 positions agree with TRBD1. CDR3 length: 15 residues. The germline CDR1 and CDR2 sequences are SEHNR and FQNEAQ (reference sequence). V shed 4 bases, J shed 6 bases, and the junction held 8 bases outside the gene matches. DNA for the CDR3: TGTGCCAGCAGCTCCCATAGACAGGGACCCGGGGAGCTGTTTTTT. Translation gives CASSSHRQGPGELFF.

This clone turned up a few times. In the same sample, other DNA sequences code for this CDR3. The chain couples TRBV30 to TRBJ1-5, with D hard to call. The CDR3 is 13 amino acids. The V end lost 0 bases, the J end lost 2 bases, and 5 bases lay between the germline ends. Germline values: CDR1 GTSNPN, CDR2 SVGIG (reference sequence). CDR3 bases: TGTGCCTGGAGTGTCGCGGGCAATCAGCCCCAGCATTTT. Protein: CAWSVAGNQPQHF.

CDR3 in amino acids: CAGTGGINYGYTF. CDR3 DNA: TGTGCCGGGACAGGGGGCATTAACTATGGCTACACCTTC. The V and J genes are TRBV30 and TRBJ1-2; 12 nucleotides line up with TRBD1. V gave up 8 bases and J gave up 1 base; unmatched junction bases: 2. This CDR3 has 13 amino acids. Germline CDR1 GTSNPN, CDR2 SVGIG (reference sequence). Based on the CDR3 plus reference TRBV30 and TRBJ1-2, the full variable domain is SQTIHQWPATLVQPVGSPLSLECTVEGTSNPNLYWYRQAAGRGLQLLFYSVGIGQISSEVPQNLSASRPQDRQFILSSKKLLLSDSGFYLCAGTGGINYGYTFGSGTRLTVV.

The chain has TRBV19 and TRBJ1-1; tentative D call: TRBD1 (6 bases). Deletions cut 5 bases from V and 3 bases from J, with 10 bases between. Germline V gene sequence: CDR1 LNHDA, CDR2 SQIVND (reference sequence). The CDR3 has 13 residues. The CDR3 nucleotides are TGTGCCAGTAGTGACAGGTCGGACACTGAAGCTTTCTTT. Translating it yields CASSDRSDTEAFF.

V gene TRBV5-1 combines with J gene TRBJ1-2, with D possibly matching TRBD1 (6 bases). The germline V gene has CDR1 SGHRS and CDR2 YFSETQ. There are 14 residues in the CDR3. The V end was cut by 1 base, the J end by 3 bases, with 10 bases between. CDR3 loop: CASSLRPGDYGYTF. CDR3 coding DNA: TGCGCCAGCAGCTTGCGGCCAGGGGACTATGGCTACACCTTC.

The chain is built from TRBV11-1 and TRBJ1-1; perhaps TRBD1 as D (5 bases). Trimming took off 0 bases at V and 4 bases at J, with 12 bases between the two ends. Germline V gene sequence: CDR1 SGHAT, CDR2 FQDESV (reference sequence). The CDR3 spans 15 residues. The CDR3 DNA reads as TGTGCCAGCAGCTTAGCGGACATGGGAGGCACTGAAGCTTTCTTT. Translated, it gives CASSLADMGGTEAFF.